This TCR beta chain was sequenced for a study of T cell clones after liver transplantation. Germline assignment: CDR1 SGHTA and CDR2 FQGNSA. V shed 4 bases, J shed 8 bases, and the junction held 13 bases outside the gene matches. The CDR3 runs to 15 residues. Sorting of unstimulated PBMCs yielded separate CD3+CD4+ and CD3+CD8+ fractions. Study conclusions and caveats: Low donor cell numbers restricted donor-reactive repertoire measurement in two subjects.

The protocol was immunoSEQ multiplex PCR, while the TCRdb copy is restricted to in-frame clones and leaves out a portion. The table has approximately 75,000 clones, around 80% seen once. About this clone: Antigen specificity is unknown.

This TCR came from a human patient who received a liver transplant. Some T cells may have originated in the graft donor. Sequences were derived from CD4+ T cells from blood, sampled 12 months after liver transplant. The chain has TRBV7-2 and TRBJ1-2; 7 positions match TRBD1. In DNA form, the CDR3 reads TGTGCCAGCAGCTCGGACAGGAGGGTTTATGGGGGCTACACCTTC. It is translated as CASSSDRRVYGGYTF.